This entry lists 8 T cell receptor beta chains sequenced from one sample in a study of regulatory T cells in long-lasting Graves disease. Building the TCR beta libraries relied on iRepertoire HTBI primers, and CDR3 regions underwent Arm-PCR. MiXCR, applied by TCRdb to the multiplex PCR reads, yields one record per CDR3 protein. Seen here are around 450,000 distinct CDR3 sequences, approximately 15% observed once, and the top ten hold under 9%. The time point: newly diagnosed GD, antithyroid drugs for less than 3 months. Following extraction of RNA from PBMCs, that RNA was used to make the TCR library. This same sample was also taken into another study, of T cells in Graves' hyperthyroidism and ophthalmopathy.

The sample here was peripheral blood mononuclear cells (PBMCs), taken at new diagnosis, from a patient treated with antithyroid drugs. Every receptor here comes from a woman in her thirties or forties with Graves disease.

The sample holds a few counts of this clonotype. The chain couples TRBV12-3 or TRBV12-4 to TRBJ1-6; D is unclear. V lost 5 bases and J 7 bases, leaving 9 bases between the germline ends. This CDR3 has 13 amino acids. CDR3 in DNA: TGTGCCAGCAGTCGGGAGTCGAATTCACCCCTCCACTTT. It codes for CASSRESNSPLHF.

This clonotype was recorded at least ten times. The rearrangement uses TRBV12-3 or TRBV12-4 and TRBJ2-5; D perhaps matches TRBD1 (5 bases). There are 14 residues in the CDR3. With 2 bases removed from V and 1 base from J, the gap between germline ends came to 8 bases. The CDR3 nucleotides read TGTGCCAGCAGTTTATTGACAGCCCAAGAGACCCAGTACTTC. It codes for CASSLLTAQETQYF.

The chain is built from TRBV5-8 and TRBJ1-1, with D uncertain. The CDR3 extends over 15 amino acids. Trimming took off 1 base at V and 1 base at J, with 11 bases between the two ends. CDR1 is SGHTS and CDR2 is YDEGEE in the germline V gene. The CDR3 sequence is CASSLQIVANTEAFF. In DNA, the CDR3 is TGTGCCAGCAGCTTGCAAATTGTGGCGAACACTGAAGCTTTCTTT. The entire variable domain, with the rest obtained from reference TRBV5-8 and TRBJ1-1, is as follows: EAGVTQSPTHLIKTRGQQATLRCSPISGHTSVYWYQQALGLGLQFLLWYDEGEERNRGNFPPRFSGRQFPNYSSELNVNALELEDSALYLCASSLQIVANTEAFFGQGTRLTVV.

This clonotype was detected ten times or more. This rearrangement joins TRBV2 to TRBJ2-4; D tentatively fits TRBD1 or TRBD2 (5 bases each). Germline-derived CDR1 and CDR2 are SNHLY and FYNNEI. CDR3 size: 16 residues. Deletions cut 4 bases from V and 2 bases from J, with 15 bases between. The CDR3 DNA reads as TGTGCCAGCAGTGGGGGACCAAACGAGACCAAAAACATTCAGTACTTC. This codes for CASSGGPNETKNIQYF.

The J gene is TRBJ1-5, the V gene TRBV4-1, with D possibly being TRBD1 (5 bases). CDR1 is MGHRA and CDR2 is YSYEKL in the germline V gene. The length of the CDR3 is 15 residues. V was shortened by 1 base and J by 3 bases, with 10 bases between the two germline ends. The CDR3 is CASSQGEGYNQPQHF. As DNA, the CDR3 is TGCGCCAGCAGCCAAGGGGAGGGGTACAATCAGCCCCAGCATTTT.

This clonotype was recorded many times. This chain links TRBV5-1 with TRBJ1-5; TRBD1 matches at 8 bases. This CDR3 has 15 residues. V lost 0 bases and J lost 7; bases outside the gene matches: 6. Germline values: CDR1 SGHRS, CDR2 YFSETQ. CDR3 in DNA: TGCGCCAGCAGCTTGGTCCCAGGGGGCACCCAGCCCCAGCATTTT. It translates to CASSLVPGGTQPQHF. Full variable domain (rest looked up from reference TRBV5-1 and TRBJ1-5): KAGVTQTPRYLIKTRGQQVTLSCSPISGHRSVSWYQQTPGQGLQFLFEYFSETQRNKGNFPGRFSGRQFSNSRSEMNVSTLELGDSALYLCASSLVPGGTQPQHFGDGTRLSIL.

This clonotype was observed a few times. The chain links TRBV7-2 to TRBJ2-2; 9 bases match TRBD2. The germline gives CDR1 SGHTA, CDR2 FQGNSA. This CDR3 region has 16 residues. V gave up 5 bases and J gave up 4 bases; unmatched junction bases: 8. The CDR3 is CASSPKGLATTGELFF. CDR3 bases: TGTGCCAGCAGCCCCAAAGGACTAGCGACCACCGGGGAGCTGTTTTTT.

This clonotype was seen repeatedly, ten times or more. The rearrangement uses TRBV15 and TRBJ2-1; 13 bases fit TRBD2. V trimming: 0 bases; J trimming: 8 bases; junction bases outside the gene matches: 4. Germline V gene sequence: CDR1 LNHNV, CDR2 YYDKDF (reference sequence). CDR3 length equals 16 residues. This CDR3 reads CATSRDETSGGHEQFF. The CDR3 DNA follows: TGTGCCACCAGCAGAGATGAGACTAGCGGGGGGCATGAGCAGTTCTTC.